This T cell receptor beta chain was documented in a study of shared T cell receptors in the human thymus. The sample holds one count of this clone. The table came from immunoSEQ multiplex PCR; TCRdb's copy has only in-frame clones and leaves some out. This table has fewer than 700,000 clones, 88% appearing once. With 10 bases clipped from V and 5 bases from J, the junction kept 11 bases outside the gene matches. Germline values: CDR1 MNHEY, CDR2 SMNVEV (reference sequence). CDR3 size: 15 residues. This same sample was also part of a study on human thymus T cells. Per that study: Corrective heart surgery yielded the resections from which the thymus tissue came.

The sample was thymocytes. J is TRBJ2-7 and V is TRBV27; 13 positions agree with TRBD2. The clonotype comes from a boy younger than two with a congenital heart defect. CDR3 in DNA: TGTGCCACCCGGAGACTAGCGGGAGGTATAAACGAGCAGTACTTC. Translated: CATRRLAGGINEQYF.